The 31 T cell receptor beta chains reported below all come from one sample, sequenced in a study of early T cells in non-severe SARS-CoV-2 infection. From the 5' RACE reads, TCRdb called clonotypes with MiXCR, one entry per CDR3 protein. The sample has under 35,000 distinct CDR3 sequences, 9.5% to 10% seen once. The sequencing input was whole blood. The receptors originated from an adult who was a healthcare worker with PCR-confirmed SARS-CoV-2 infection or an uninfected control (not recorded which).

This clonotype showed up many times. This chain links TRBV24-1 with TRBJ2-5; 11 positions match TRBD1. The V and J ends lost 3 bases and 5 bases, in that order; junction bases with no gene match: 4. This CDR3 is built from 15 residues. Germline CDR1 is KGHDR and CDR2 is SFDVKD. DNA for the CDR3: TGTGCCACCAGTGATGGACAGGGGGCGGGCGAGACCCAGTACTTC. It yields the protein CATSDGQGAGETQYF.

This clonotype has a count of ten or more. The V and J genes are TRBV30 and TRBJ1-1; D not certain. The CDR3 extends over 11 amino acids. V lost 0 bases, J lost 5 bases, and 4 bases lay in between. Germline V lookup: CDR1 GTSNPN, CDR2 SVGIG (reference sequence). The CDR3 reads CAWSVVTEAFF. The CDR3 coding sequence is TGTGCCTGGAGTGTAGTTACTGAAGCTTTCTTT. Full variable domain (remainder filled in from reference TRBV30 and TRBJ1-1): SQTIHQWPATLVQPVGSPLSLECTVEGTSNPNLYWYRQAAGRGLQLLFYSVGIGQISSEVPQNLSASRPQDRQFILSSKKLLLSDSGFYLCAWSVVTEAFFGQGTRLTVV.

About this clonotype: A much larger clonotype is one base distant, so this may be a read error. This rearrangement joins TRBV20-1 to TRBJ2-7; D gene ambiguous. The CDR3 runs 14 residues. V lost 1 base and J 2 bases, leaving 12 bases between the germline ends. The germline CDR1 and CDR2 sequences are DFQATT and SNEGSKA (reference sequence). The CDR3 spells CSARVGSKAYEQYF. In DNA, the CDR3 is TGCAGTGCTAGAGTTGGCAGCAAGGCCTACGAGCAGTACTTC.

There are a few counts of this clonotype. The CDR3 loop reads CASSPTQGMESPLHF. The CDR3 coding sequence is TGTGCCAGCTCACCTACCCAGGGGATGGAATCACCCCTCCACTTT. This rearrangement joins TRBV18 to TRBJ1-6; TRBD1 might be the D (6 bases). Trimming pared 3 bases from V and 10 bases from J, leaving 16 bases between. Germline-derived CDR1 and CDR2 are KGHSH and LQKENI. The CDR3 has 15 residues.

This clonotype was counted ten times or more. The chain uses TRBV29-1 and TRBJ1-1; tentatively, D is TRBD1 (5 bases). The CDR3 has 13 amino acids. Trimming took off 2 bases at V and 11 bases at J, with 18 bases between the two ends. In germline, CDR1 is SQVTM, CDR2 ANQGSEA. For the CDR3, the DNA is TGCAGCGTTGAACTGGCGGCAGGGTCTTGGGCTTTCTTT. Encoded protein: CSVELAAGSWAFF.

This clonotype was counted at least ten times. This chain links TRBV7-8 with TRBJ2-7; possibly TRBD1 for D (6 bases). Trimming removed 8 bases from V and 4 bases from J, with 18 bases in between. This CDR3 has 14 amino acids. The germline V gene encodes CDR1 SGHVS and CDR2 FQNEAQ. The CDR3 sequence: CASRSSWQGYEQYF. The CDR3 DNA follows: TGTGCCAGCCGCTCGTCTTGGCAGGGGTACGAGCAGTACTTC.

This CDR3 is CSVAGFGYEQYF. CDR3 sequence (DNA): TGCAGCGTAGCGGGATTCGGCTACGAGCAGTACTTC. V gene TRBV29-1 combines with J gene TRBJ2-7; 7 nucleotides agree with TRBD2. The CDR3 spans 12 residues. V dropped 6 bases and J dropped 3; count of bases not matched to a gene: 5. Germline V lookup: CDR1 SQVTM, CDR2 ANQGSEA.

This clonotype came up many times. The J gene is TRBJ2-2, the V gene TRBV30; tentatively, D is TRBD2 (5 bases). This CDR3 spans 14 amino acids. V lost 0 bases to trimming and J lost 7 bases, with 12 bases between them. Germline lookup yields CDR1 GTSNPN and CDR2 SVGIG (reference sequence). CDR3 protein: CAWSVSLRVGELFF. Written as DNA, the CDR3 is TGTGCCTGGAGTGTATCACTGCGGGTCGGGGAGCTGTTTTTT.

The chain is built from TRBV19 and TRBJ2-3, with a weak D call TRBD2 (7 bases). The CDR3 is 16 residues long. V lost 7 bases to trimming and J lost 2 bases, with 19 bases between them. Germline V lookup: CDR1 LNHDA, CDR2 SQIVND (reference sequence). CDR3 in amino acids: CASTMTGRGPTDTQYF. The CDR3 DNA follows: TGTGCCAGTACTATGACCGGGCGGGGGCCCACAGATACGCAGTATTTT.

This clonotype was found many times. The J gene is TRBJ2-1, the V gene TRBV10-3; 11 nucleotides match TRBD2. Losses at the gene ends were 4 bases for V and 4 bases for J; bases not matched to a gene: 3. Per the germline V gene, CDR1 is ENHRY and CDR2 is SYGVKD. CDR3 length: 15 residues. CDR3 amino acids: CAISVLAGEYNEQFF. The DNA of the CDR3 is TGTGCCATCAGTGTACTAGCGGGGGAGTACAATGAGCAGTTCTTC.

This clonotype has a count of ten or more. The rearrangement links TRBV7-2 to TRBJ2-1; 7 nucleotides line up with TRBD2. V shed 7 bases, J shed 1 base, and the junction held 7 bases outside the gene matches. Germline assignment: CDR1 SGHTA and CDR2 FQGNSA. The CDR3 has 15 residues. CDR3 in DNA: TGTGCCAGCACCGCGGAGGGAGGGTCCTACAATGAGCAGTTCTTC. This encodes CASTAEGGSYNEQFF.

This clonotype was recorded at least ten times. V usage is TRBV30 and J usage is TRBJ1-1, with D tentatively TRBD1 (5 bases). This CDR3 is 13 amino acids long. Trimming cost V 2 bases and J 2 bases, with 9 bases left between them. Per the germline V gene, CDR1 is GTSNPN and CDR2 is SVGIG (reference sequence). The CDR3 sequence is CAWSTTANTEAFF. CDR3 DNA: TGTGCCTGGAGTACGACAGCAAACACTGAAGCTTTCTTT. Based on the CDR3 plus reference TRBV30 and TRBJ1-1, the full variable domain is SQTIHQWPATLVQPVGSPLSLECTVEGTSNPNLYWYRQAAGRGLQLLFYSVGIGQISSEVPQNLSASRPQDRQFILSSKKLLLSDSGFYLCAWSTTANTEAFFGQGTRLTVV.

This clonotype was observed many times. The rearrangement links TRBV18 to TRBJ1-5; D is unclear. The CDR3 sequence is 13 residues long. CDR1 and CDR2 (germline): KGHSH, LQKENI. Trimming stripped 2 bases from V and 1 base from J, with 3 bases between. The CDR3 DNA reads as TGTGCCAGCTCACCAGACAGCAATCAGCCCCAGCATTTT. The encoded protein is CASSPDSNQPQHF. Full variable domain (outside the CDR3, taken from reference TRBV18 and TRBJ1-5): NAGVMQNPRHLVRRRGQEARLRCSPMKGHSHVYWYRQLPEEGLKFMVYLQKENIIDESGMPKERFSAEFPKEGPSILRIQQVVRGDSAAYFCASSPDSNQPQHFGDGTRLSIL.

This clonotype occurred a few times. The chain employs TRBV19 and TRBJ1-5, with D unresolved. The V and J ends lost 5 bases and 2 bases respectively, with 7 bases between them. The CDR3 totals 13 residues. Germline V gene lookup returns CDR1 LNHDA and CDR2 SQIVND (reference sequence). The DNA for the CDR3 is TGTGCCAGTAGTTACTTGGGCAATCAGCCCCAGCATTTT. This codes for CASSYLGNQPQHF.

This chain connects TRBV30 to TRBJ2-3; 9 nucleotides agree with TRBD2. V dropped 2 bases and J dropped 10; count of bases not matched to a gene: 7. Germline V gives CDR1 GTSNPN, CDR2 SVGIG (reference sequence). The CDR3 covers 13 residues. The CDR3 spells CAWSPGGTSPQYF. In nucleotides, the CDR3 is TGTGCCTGGAGTCCAGGTGGGACTAGCCCGCAGTATTTT.

This clonotype turned up a few times. This chain connects TRBV3-1 to TRBJ2-7; D is unresolved. Trimming left V 1 base short and J 0 bases short, with 10 bases between. CDR1 and CDR2 from the germline V gene are LGHDT and YNNKEL (reference sequence). The CDR3 is made up of 15 amino acids. CDR3 protein: CASSQGRGGSYEQYF. For the CDR3, the DNA is TGTGCCAGCAGCCAAGGTAGAGGTGGCTCCTACGAGCAGTACTTC.

This clonotype was recorded a few times. This rearrangement joins TRBV21-1 to TRBJ1-4. TRBV21-1 is classified as a pseudogene. This CDR3 has 19 residues. The CDR3 nucleotides are TGTGCCAGCAGCCCTCAGGAGGGAGACCCAATCCTGCCTAATGAAAAACTGTTTTTT. Amino acid sequence: CASSPQEGDPILPNEKLFF.

This clonotype was recorded many times. This sequence joins TRBV7-2 and TRBJ1-5, with unresolved D. Germline V gene data show CDR1 as SGHTA and CDR2 as FQGNSA. The germline V and J ends were trimmed by 1 base and 1 base, with 5 bases remaining between them. This CDR3 comprises 14 residues. CDR3 in amino acids: CASSLDGSNQPQHF. CDR3 sequence (DNA): TGTGCCAGCAGCTTAGACGGCAGCAATCAGCCCCAGCATTTT.

Sample share makes this clonotype medium-sized. The chain links TRBV6-4 to TRBJ2-3; 8 positions match TRBD1. This CDR3 has 16 residues. V gave up 0 bases and J gave up 3 bases; unmatched junction bases: 5. Germline V gene sequence: CDR1 MRHNA, CDR2 SNTAGT. CDR3 DNA sequence: TGTGCCAGCAGTGACTCACTAGGGACAGGAACAGATACGCAGTATTTT. Its translation: CASSDSLGTGTDTQYF.

The chain couples TRBV24-1 to TRBJ2-2; D is unclear. The CDR3 contains 17 residues. From germline, CDR1 is KGHDR and CDR2 SFDVKD. Trimming took 3 bases from V and 3 from J, leaving 16 bases between them. CDR3 protein: CATSDPQLLLDTGELFF. The DNA for the CDR3 is TGTGCCACCAGTGATCCACAGCTACTCCTGGACACCGGGGAGCTGTTTTTT.

In this sample, this clonotype turned up many times. DNA for the CDR3: TGTGCCAGCAGTTTAGCCGAAGCCGCGGCCATATATTTT. Protein sequence: CASSLAEAAAIYF. The chain is built from TRBV12-3 or TRBV12-4 and TRBJ1-3; the D is unclear. V gave up 0 bases and J gave up 11 bases, with 11 bases separating them. The CDR3 has 13 residues.

About this clonotype itself: Germline is not matched at one junction end, which may reflect a read error. This chain links TRBV6-5 with TRBJ1-1; a weak D match, TRBD1 (5 bases). Per germline, CDR1 MNHEY and CDR2 SVGAGI. The CDR3 has 15 residues. The CDR3 is CASSYHGRARIEVFF. CDR3 bases: TGTGCCAGCAGTTACCATGGCAGGGCCAGAATTGAAGTTTTCTTT.

Many counts were recorded for this clonotype. The V call is TRBV24-1, the J call TRBJ2-3, with D unresolved. Germline CDR1 KGHDR, CDR2 SFDVKD. The CDR3 has 14 amino acids. With 0 bases removed from V and 1 base from J, the gap between germline ends came to 4 bases. CDR3 residues: CATSDLRGTDTQYF. As DNA, the CDR3 is TGTGCCACCAGTGATTTGCGGGGCACAGATACGCAGTATTTT.

This clonotype has only a few counts. The chain is built from TRBV9 and TRBJ1-3, with a tentative D call TRBD1 (5 bases). The CDR3 runs to 14 residues. CDR1 and CDR2 (germline): SGDLS, YYNGEE. Trimming took off 4 bases at V and 4 bases at J, with 12 bases between the two ends. CDR3 DNA: TGTGCCAGCAGCCCGTTCGGGGCCGGAAACACCATATATTTT. It specifies CASSPFGAGNTIYF.

In its sample, this clonotype was seen many times. This chain links TRBV24-1 with TRBJ2-3; the match to TRBD2 covers 13 bases. Germline values: CDR1 KGHDR, CDR2 SFDVKD. Trimming at V came to 3 bases and at J to 4 bases, leaving 6 bases not matched to a gene. The CDR3 is made up of 17 amino acids. This chain's CDR3 is CATSDQPGLAGSDTQYF. DNA of the CDR3: TGTGCCACCAGTGATCAGCCGGGACTAGCGGGGTCAGATACGCAGTATTTT.

This chain connects TRBV29-1 to TRBJ2-7; no clear D. V lost 5 bases to trimming and J lost 9 bases, with 11 bases between them. CDR1 is SQVTM and CDR2 is ANQGSEA in the germline V gene. The CDR3 has 10 amino acids. The CDR3 is CSVSTPVQYF. The CDR3 DNA reads TGCAGCGTTTCCACCCCGGTGCAGTACTTC.

This clonotype was counted many times. The chain joins TRBV4-3 to TRBJ1-1; D is perhaps TRBD1 (5 bases). Germline V gene data show CDR1 as LGHNA and CDR2 as YSLEER. V was shortened by 1 base and J by 4 bases, with 7 bases between the two germline ends. The CDR3 is made up of 13 amino acids. CDR3 DNA: TGCGCCAGCAGCCAAGGGGGGGTCACTGAAGCTTTCTTT. Protein product: CASSQGGVTEAFF.

This clonotype was seen a single time. The chain couples TRBV6-4 to TRBJ1-1, with TRBD1 matching 9 bases. In germline, CDR1 is MRHNA, CDR2 SNTAGT. V gave up 5 bases and J gave up 6 bases; unmatched junction bases: 10. The length of the CDR3 is 15 residues. The CDR3 loop reads CASSITGGRGSEAFF. The CDR3 DNA sequence: TGTGCCAGCAGTATAACAGGGGGCAGAGGCTCTGAAGCTTTCTTT.

Only a few counts were recorded for this clonotype. The chain links TRBV6-5 to TRBJ1-2; 9 nucleotides line up with TRBD1. Germline V gives CDR1 MNHEY, CDR2 SVGAGI. The CDR3 loop spans 15 amino acids. The J segment lost 4 bases and the V segment lost 6 bases, leaving 9 bases of the junction unmatched. The CDR3 loop reads CASRSTGGTSYGYTF. The CDR3 region has the DNA TGTGCCAGCAGATCTACAGGGGGCACCTCCTATGGCTACACCTTC.

This clonotype has a count of ten or more. The CDR3 is CSARVSGNTDTQYF. The CDR3 nucleotides read TGCAGTGCTAGAGTTTCCGGGAACACAGATACGCAGTATTTT. The chain couples TRBV20-1 to TRBJ2-3; possible D gene TRBD2, 5 bases. V was shortened by 1 base and J by 2 bases, with 10 bases between the two germline ends. The CDR3 is made up of 14 amino acids. CDR1 DFQATT and CDR2 SNEGSKA come from the germline V gene (reference sequence).

The chain is built from TRBV30 and TRBJ2-2; weak D call: TRBD1 (5 bases). Germline CDR1 GTSNPN, CDR2 SVGIG (reference sequence). V was cut by 0 bases and J by 3 bases, with 11 bases left in between. The CDR3 totals 15 residues. The CDR3 bases are TGTGCCTGGAGTGTGCAGGGCCCGGACACCGGGGAGCTGTTTTTT. Translating gives CAWSVQGPDTGELFF.